Listed here is a single TCR beta chain. Its antigen is currently not known. It has no much larger one-base neighbor in the sample; base qualities were not kept. Patients with a history of autoimmune disease or receiving systemic immunosuppression were excluded from the trial. Peripheral blood for TCR sequencing was collected from all dose cohorts at baseline, on cycle 4 day 1, and on cycle 7 day 1. The samples were drawn from a first-in-human, open-label, multicenter phase I dose-escalation trial of ivuxolimab. Adults with locally advanced or metastatic melanoma, renal cell, hepatocellular, or head and neck squamous cell carcinoma were enrolled in the trial. Before TCR sequencing, CD4+ and CD8+ T cells were separately sorted from peripheral blood. This specimen belongs to a study of OX40 agonist ivuxolimab in advanced cancers. In terms of the full investigation: Ivuxolimab, which targeted the costimulatory receptor OX40 (CD134), was an agonistic, fully human IgG2 monoclonal antibody. In the dose-escalation cohort, roughly 82% of patients were male, and the mean age was 60 years with a range of about 20 to 80. Partial responses occurred in three dose-escalation patients, of whom one had hepatocellular carcinoma and two had cutaneous melanoma. Prior anti-PD-1, anti-PD-L1 or anti-CTLA-4 therapy was permitted, and 40% to 50% of dose-escalation patients had received checkpoint inhibitors. Peripheral TCRbeta sequencing was intended to test whether TCR sequence diversity was altered and clonal T-cell expansion was caused by ivuxolimab. Intravenous ivuxolimab was administered to patients every 2 weeks at six dose levels: 0.01, 0.1, 0.3, 1.5, 3 and 10 mg/kg. The paper covers the monotherapy dose-escalation part of the phase I ivuxolimab trial, which included N ≈ 57 patients. Of the roughly 51 patients in dose escalation, approximately 20 had hepatocellular carcinoma, some 15 had melanoma, 9 had renal cell carcinoma and 9 had head and neck cancer.

Counted from cysteine to phenylalanine, this CDR3 has 12 amino acids. The CDR3 DNA has 36 bases and is translated from base 1. In the germline V gene, CDR1 corresponds to SQVTM and CDR2 to ANQGSEA. A distance of 18 bases separates the germline ends of V and J, which lose 7 bases and 9 bases respectively. General findings and caveats noted by the study authors: At doses from 0.1 to 3.0 mg/kg, clonal expansion was seen in both CD4+ and CD8+ blood T cells between baseline and week 6. Which antigens the clonally expanded peripheral T cells were specific for was not determined. In partial responders in the 0.1-3.0 mg/kg groups, normalized peripheral clonal expansion was found to be among the lowest, especially among CD8+ T cells. Low levels of normalized T-cell clonal expansion were also seen in some nonresponding patients. On average, CD8+ T cells showed more expanded clones than CD4+ T cells after ivuxolimab.

To sequence the TCRbeta CDR3 region, genomic DNA was isolated from the sorted cells. TCRbeta CDR3 regions were sequenced using the immunoSEQ Assay. Here the immuneACCESS table is served through TCRdb, limited to in-frame sequences with V and J called. Missing clones are a known gap in these copies; in checked studies unresolved V genes cover under half, and the rest lacks a known reason. For this sample the table gives under 85,000 clones, of which roughly 91% were detected only once. The leading ten clones occupy around 0.45% of the sample. This receptor was obtained from an adult with an advanced solid tumor such as melanoma, head and neck, liver or kidney cancer. This sequence uses TRBV29-1 and TRBJ1-1; the D gene assignment is ambiguous. The sample here was CD4+ or CD8+ T cells sorted from blood, taken in a trial of the OX40 agonist ivuxolimab. This receptor has the CDR3 CSASPETSKAFF. The DNA is as follows: TGCAGCGCAAGTCCCGAGACGAGTAAAGCTTTCTTT.